These 5 T cell receptor beta chains were all obtained from the same sample, sequenced in a study of blood T cell repertoires in COVID-19. Clones were sequenced by immunoSEQ multiplex PCR, and TCRdb holds only the in-frame ones, with some missing. The sample includes 150,000 to 160,000 clones, 75% to 90% of them seen just once. What was sequenced was peripheral blood. The receptors stem from a man between 60 and 75 years old with acute or convalescent COVID-19.

V and J are TRBV6-6 and TRBJ2-6; D perhaps matches TRBD2 (5 bases). The CDR3 loop spans 16 amino acids. The ends were cut back, 7 bases at V and 0 bases at J, with 13 bases in the middle. CDR1 and CDR2 (germline): MNHNY, SVGAGI (reference sequence). CDR3 nucleotides: TGTGCCAGCAACCGAGGAGGACTCTCTGGGGCCAACGTCCTGACTTTC. Amino acids: CASNRGGLSGANVLTF.

This sequence joins TRBV7-8 and TRBJ2-7; a weak D match, TRBD1 (5 bases). The CDR3 has 13 residues. Germline V gene sequence: CDR1 SGHVS, CDR2 FQNEAQ. V lost 6 bases to trimming and J lost 3 bases, with 12 bases between them. In DNA, the CDR3 is TGTGCCAGCAGTTACGACAGATACTACGAGCAGTACTTC. Protein: CASSYDRYYEQYF.

The V and J genes are TRBV27 and TRBJ1-1; D may be TRBD1 (5 bases). V was cut by 3 bases and J by 4 bases, with 12 bases left in between. Looked up from germline, CDR1 is MNHEY and CDR2 is SMNVEV (reference sequence). This CDR3 is 14 amino acids long. CDR3 sequence: CASSFGALGTEAFF. CDR3 DNA sequence: TGTGCCAGCAGTTTTGGGGCCCTGGGCACTGAAGCTTTCTTT.

This sequence joins TRBV9 and TRBJ1-1, with D possibly matching TRBD1 (5 bases). The CDR3 totals 14 residues. Germline V gives CDR1 SGDLS, CDR2 YYNGEE. V lost 3 bases to trimming and J lost 1 base, with 10 bases between them. CDR3 loop: CASSAAGRNTEAFF. The CDR3 DNA reads as TGTGCCAGCAGCGCTGCGGGGCGGAACACTGAAGCTTTCTTT.

The sample holds a few counts of this clone. The genes are TRBV5-1 and TRBJ1-1, with a weak D call TRBD1 (6 bases). The CDR3 consists of 13 residues. V was clipped by 4 bases and J by 1 base, with 8 bases between them. Germline values: CDR1 SGHRS, CDR2 YFSETQ. CDR3 amino acids: CASSRQENTEAFF. The CDR3, as DNA: TGCGCCAGCAGCCGACAGGAGAACACTGAAGCTTTCTTT. The whole variable domain, remainder taken from reference TRBV5-1 and TRBJ1-1, is KAGVTQTPRYLIKTRGQQVTLSCSPISGHRSVSWYQQTPGQGLQFLFEYFSETQRNKGNFPGRFSGRQFSNSRSEMNVSTLELGDSALYLCASSRQENTEAFFGQGTRLTVV.